A single sample gave rise to the 4 T cell receptor beta chains below, sequenced in a study of blood T cell repertoires in COVID-19. The protocol was immunoSEQ multiplex PCR, while the TCRdb copy is restricted to in-frame clones and leaves out a portion. The sample records 300,000 to 500,000 clones, 88% being singletons. Material: PBMCs or T cells enriched from blood (not recorded which). These receptors all stem from a woman in her 30s with acute COVID-19.

The gene calls are TRBV6-5 and TRBJ2-3; possible D gene TRBD1, 6 bases. The CDR3 consists of 14 residues. Germline V gene lookup returns CDR1 MNHEY and CDR2 SVGAGI. The V end lost 8 bases, the J end lost 0 bases, and 12 bases lay between the germline ends. CDR3 bases: TGTGCCAGCCGTAGACAGGCCAGCACAGATACGCAGTATTTT. It translates to CASRRQASTDTQYF.

V gene TRBV2 combines with J gene TRBJ2-1; D is possibly TRBD1 (6 bases). The V gene's germline CDR1 is SNHLY and CDR2 FYNNEI. This CDR3 contains 13 residues. V shed 0 bases and J shed 11 bases, with 11 bases lying between them. The CDR3 sequence: CASSEAKGQKQFF. The CDR3 DNA sequence: TGTGCCAGCAGTGAAGCAAAAGGACAGAAGCAGTTCTTC.

The rearrangement uses TRBV6-5 and TRBJ1-5, with D possibly matching TRBD1 (5 bases). The CDR3 covers 15 residues. Germline CDR1 reads MNHEY; CDR2 reads SVGAGI. The V end was cut by 11 bases, the J end by 6 bases, with 23 bases between. CDR3 sequence reads: CAARDEGWGGQPQHF. The CDR3 nucleotides read TGTGCCGCTCGGGACGAAGGGTGGGGGGGTCAGCCCCAGCATTTT.

CDR3 sequence (DNA): TGCGCCAGCAGCTCGACAGGGGCGGGTGAAAAACTGTTTTTT. Its protein product is CASSSTGAGEKLFF. V gene TRBV5-1 combines with J gene TRBJ1-4; 8 bases map to TRBD1. Per the germline V gene, CDR1 is SGHRS and CDR2 is YFSETQ. With V trimmed by 3 bases and J by 7 bases, 5 bases remained unmatched. The CDR3 totals 14 residues.